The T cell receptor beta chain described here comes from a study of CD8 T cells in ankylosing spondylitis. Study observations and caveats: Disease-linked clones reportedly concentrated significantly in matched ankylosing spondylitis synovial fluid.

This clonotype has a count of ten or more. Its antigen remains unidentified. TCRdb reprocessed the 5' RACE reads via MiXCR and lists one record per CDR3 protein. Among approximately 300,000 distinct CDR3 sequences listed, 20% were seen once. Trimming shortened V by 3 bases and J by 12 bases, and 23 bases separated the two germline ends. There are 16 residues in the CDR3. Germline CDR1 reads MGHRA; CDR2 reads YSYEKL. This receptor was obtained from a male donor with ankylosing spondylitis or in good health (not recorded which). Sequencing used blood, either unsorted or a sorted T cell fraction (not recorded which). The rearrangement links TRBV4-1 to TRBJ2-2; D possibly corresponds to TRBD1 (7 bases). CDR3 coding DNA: TGCGCCAGCAGCCAGGCATCACAGGGGAGGTCGGGCAAGCTGTTTTTT. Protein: CASSQASQGRSGKLFF.